This is a list of T cell receptor beta chains from one sample in a study of blood T cell repertoires in COVID-19. The repertoire was sequenced with immunoSEQ multiplex PCR; TCRdb's copy has only in-frame clones and lacks some. This sample has roughly 220,000 clones, with 80% to 90% found just once. The specimen was PBMCs or T cells enriched from blood (not recorded which). The source is a woman aged 40 to 50 with acute COVID-19. CDR3s include the opening cysteine and the closing phenylalanine or tryptophan. Fields, in order: clone size, J gene, D gene, V gene, CDR3 length, CDR3 DNA, CDR3 protein. D genes are given only for firm matches. Size is omitted from some rows. Given values are once, few, many or a class for expanded clones.

abundance: .; j_gene: TRBJ2-7; d_gene: .; v_gene: TRBV12-3/TRBV12-4; len: 11; CDR3nt: TGTGCCAGCAGTTTAGGGGCGTCCTGGTACTTC; CDR3aa: CASSLGASWYF
abundance: .; j_gene: TRBJ2-2; d_gene: TRBD1; v_gene: TRBV5-6; len: 14; CDR3nt: TGTGCCAGCAGCTGGACAGGTTCCACCGGGGAGCTGTTTTTT; CDR3aa: CASSWTGSTGELFF
abundance: .; j_gene: TRBJ1-1; d_gene: .; v_gene: TRBV10-2; len: 15; CDR3nt: TGCGCCAGCAGTGAGTATGGGGGGGCCTACACTGAAGCTTTCTTT; CDR3aa: CASSEYGGAYTEAFF
abundance: .; j_gene: TRBJ2-3; d_gene: .; v_gene: TRBV24-1; len: 13; CDR3nt: TGTGCCACCAGTGATTCCCCCACAAATACGCAGTATTTT; CDR3aa: CATSDSPTNTQYF
abundance: .; j_gene: TRBJ1-2; d_gene: .; v_gene: TRBV19; len: 14; CDR3nt: TGTGCCAGTAGTAATACCGACAGCACCTATGGCTACACCTTC; CDR3aa: CASSNTDSTYGYTF
abundance: few; j_gene: TRBJ1-1; d_gene: .; v_gene: TRBV9; len: 14; CDR3nt: TGTGCCAGCAGCGTATCGACTATGAACACTGAAGCTTTCTTT; CDR3aa: CASSVSTMNTEAFF
abundance: once; j_gene: TRBJ1-2; d_gene: .; v_gene: TRBV6-2/TRBV6-3; len: 16; CDR3nt: TGTGCCAGCAGTTATGTAGGACAGTCCATACGTCGGGGCTACACCTTC; CDR3aa: CASSYVGQSIRRGYTF
abundance: once; j_gene: TRBJ1-6; d_gene: .; v_gene: TRBV27; len: 14; CDR3nt: TGTGCCAGCAGTTTGGAACAGGGCGGTTCACCCCTCCACTTT; CDR3aa: CASSLEQGGSPLHF
abundance: once; j_gene: TRBJ1-2; d_gene: .; v_gene: TRBV28; len: 15; CDR3nt: TGTGCCAGCAGATCATCCGTTGGGACAACCCCCGAATACACCTTC; CDR3aa: CASRSSVGTTPEYTF
abundance: few; j_gene: TRBJ1-1; d_gene: TRBD1; v_gene: TRBV29-1; len: 17; CDR3nt: TGCAGCGCGCACTCAACCGGGACAGGGAGGTTGAACACTGAAGCTTTCTTT; CDR3aa: CSAHSTGTGRLNTEAFF
abundance: few; j_gene: TRBJ2-6; d_gene: TRBD1; v_gene: TRBV19; len: 16; CDR3nt: TGTGCCAGTAGTCGAACAGGGGACTCTGGGGCCAACGTCCTGACTTTC; CDR3aa: CASSRTGDSGANVLTF
abundance: .; j_gene: TRBJ2-3; d_gene: TRBD2; v_gene: TRBV6-4; len: 15; CDR3nt: TGTGCCAGCAGTGACGGCGGGGGGGCATCAGATACGCAGTATTTT; CDR3aa: CASSDGGGASDTQYF
abundance: .; j_gene: TRBJ2-5; d_gene: .; v_gene: TRBV19; len: 13; CDR3nt: TGTGCCAGTAGTCAGACTAGTCAAGAGACCCAGTACTTC; CDR3aa: CASSQTSQETQYF
abundance: .; j_gene: TRBJ1-2; d_gene: .; v_gene: TRBV28; len: 17; CDR3nt: TGTGCCAGCAAGTTTGTCGGGACACAAGGTACTAACTATGGCTACACCTTC; CDR3aa: CASKFVGTQGTNYGYTF
abundance: once; j_gene: TRBJ2-1; d_gene: .; v_gene: TRBV29-1; len: 15; CDR3nt: TGCAGCGTAGCCGACACCCTGTTCTCCTACAATGAGCAGTTCTTC; CDR3aa: CSVADTLFSYNEQFF
abundance: .; j_gene: TRBJ2-2; d_gene: .; v_gene: TRBV6-5; len: 14; CDR3nt: TGTGCCAGCAGTCCCCCCCAGGGGACCGGGGAGCTGTTTTTT; CDR3aa: CASSPPQGTGELFF
abundance: .; j_gene: TRBJ1-2; d_gene: TRBD1; v_gene: TRBV27; len: 16; CDR3nt: TGTGCCAGCAGTGCAAACCCGGGACAGGGGATTGGTGGCTACACCTTC; CDR3aa: CASSANPGQGIGGYTF
abundance: .; j_gene: TRBJ1-2; d_gene: .; v_gene: TRBV4-1; len: 15; CDR3nt: TGCGCCAGCAGCCAAGGGGGTCGGCAGGGCAATGGCTACACCTTC; CDR3aa: CASSQGGRQGNGYTF
abundance: .; j_gene: TRBJ1-1; d_gene: .; v_gene: TRBV2; len: 13; CDR3nt: TGTGCCAGCGCAGTCTCGAGAGGTACTGAAGCTTTCTTT; CDR3aa: CASAVSRGTEAFF
abundance: .; j_gene: TRBJ2-2; d_gene: TRBD1; v_gene: TRBV3-1/TRBV3-2; len: 15; CDR3nt: TGTGCCAGCAGCTTGGGACAGGGGGCATGGGGGGAGCTGTTTTTT; CDR3aa: CASSLGQGAWGELFF
abundance: .; j_gene: TRBJ1-6; d_gene: .; v_gene: TRBV6-2/TRBV6-3; len: 14; CDR3nt: TGTGCCAGCAGTTACCTAGAGGGCAATTCACCCCTCCACTTT; CDR3aa: CASSYLEGNSPLHF
abundance: .; j_gene: TRBJ2-1; d_gene: .; v_gene: TRBV19; len: 16; CDR3nt: TGTGCCAGTACCAATAGGTGGAGCGTAAACTACAATGAGCAGTTCTTC; CDR3aa: CASTNRWSVNYNEQFF
abundance: .; j_gene: TRBJ1-2; d_gene: TRBD1; v_gene: TRBV30; len: 12; CDR3nt: TGTGCCTACAGAACGACAGGGCGCGGCTACACCTTC; CDR3aa: CAYRTTGRGYTF
abundance: .; j_gene: TRBJ2-3; d_gene: .; v_gene: TRBV6-5; len: 12; CDR3nt: TGTGCCGGGGGAAAGGGGGCAGATACGCAGTATTTT; CDR3aa: CAGGKGADTQYF